This TCR beta chain comes out of a study of blood T cells in healthy people across ages. Study-wide context: Template switching recovered approximately one barcoded beta molecule for every two T cells.

Germline V gives CDR1 DFQATT, CDR2 SNEGSKA (reference sequence). CDR3 size: 14 residues. V gave up 0 bases and J gave up 4 bases, with 12 bases separating them. A sample-barcoded 5' primer and a J-beta primer mix were used in a second PCR of about 6 to 11 cycles. TCRdb re-analysed the 5' RACE reads in MiXCR, keeping a single row per CDR3 protein. The repertoire includes about 1.8 million distinct CDR3 sequences, around 50% of them detected once, and over 2% sits in the top ten. A few counts support this clonotype. Its target is unknown. Study results and caveats: Strongly correlated with naive T cell percentage was TCR beta diversity.

The sequence came from a woman aged 40 to 50 in good health. The chain is built from TRBV20-1 and TRBJ1-2; D might be TRBD1 (5 bases). The specimen was blood. The CDR3: CSARDRGRTYGYTF. The CDR3 region has the DNA TGCAGTGCTAGAGATAGGGGCAGGACCTATGGCTACACCTTC.